The clone carrying this TCR beta chain was seen a single time. This table comes from immunoSEQ multiplex PCR, and its TCRdb copy is limited to in-frame clones, with some not included. The sample records fewer than 20,000 clones, approximately 81% being singletons. The data originate from a study of T cell changes during pregnancy in multiple sclerosis. With 7 bases removed from V and 1 base from J, the gap between germline ends came to 7 bases. The CDR3 covers 12 residues. Germline CDR1 reads SQVTM; CDR2 reads ANQGSEA. The material sequenced was CD8+ T cells from peripheral blood mononuclear cells, taken after pregnancy. The receptor was isolated from a female donor with multiple sclerosis, enrolled in a pregnancy study. The chain carries TRBV29-1 and TRBJ2-2; D gene ambiguous. The CDR3 is CSASLNTGELFF. CDR3 DNA: TGCAGCGCCTCACTGAACACCGGGGAGCTGTTTTTT.